These 28 T cell receptor beta chains were sequenced from one sample in a study of blood T cell repertoires in COVID-19. Produced via immunoSEQ multiplex PCR; TCRdb's table is partial and in-frame only. The table lists approximately 180,000 clones, roughly 88% of them singletons. The specimen was peripheral blood. These receptors were taken from a human donor with active or convalescent COVID-19. The donor label of this sample is uncertain.

The J gene is TRBJ1-5, the V gene TRBV4-2; D may be TRBD1 (6 bases). Trimming stripped 4 bases from V and 7 bases from J, with 17 bases between. Germline values: CDR1 LGHNA, CDR2 YNFKEQ. CDR3 length: 15 amino acids. The CDR3 region has the DNA TGTGCCAGCAGCCGAGAACAGGGCGGTGAGCAGCCCCAGCATTTT. It yields the protein CASSREQGGEQPQHF.

DNA of the CDR3: TGTGCCAGCAGCTCAGTTAAAAATAGCAATCAGCCCCAGCATTTT. Translating it yields CASSSVKNSNQPQHF. J is TRBJ1-5 and V is TRBV7-2; no reliable D call. Trimming took off 4 bases at V and 0 bases at J, with 10 bases between the two ends. From germline, CDR1 is SGHTA and CDR2 FQGNSA. The CDR3 extends over 15 amino acids.

The chain couples TRBV9 to TRBJ2-3, with 9 bases lining up with TRBD1. Unmatched junction bases numbered 8, after V lost 3 bases and J lost 3 bases. Germline V lookup: CDR1 SGDLS, CDR2 YYNGEE. This CDR3 comprises 16 residues. The DNA for the CDR3 is TGTGCCAGCAGCGCCCGACTGGACAGGGGAACAGATACGCAGTATTTT. Translated, it gives CASSARLDRGTDTQYF.

The V call is TRBV5-1, the J call TRBJ2-7, with D unresolved. V was pared by 4 bases and J by 4 bases, with 9 bases between. The germline CDR1 and CDR2 sequences are SGHRS and YFSETQ. The CDR3 length is 12 residues. For the CDR3, the DNA is TGCGCCAGCAGCCAGGTAGGTTACGAGCAGTACTTC. Encoded protein: CASSQVGYEQYF.

The chain uses TRBV19 and TRBJ1-2; D is possibly TRBD1 (5 bases). The CDR3 extends over 15 amino acids. The V gene's germline CDR1 is LNHDA and CDR2 SQIVND (reference sequence). V lost 5 bases and J 0 bases, leaving 13 bases between the germline ends. CDR3 sequence reads: CASSPQGPTNYGYTF. CDR3 sequence (DNA): TGTGCCAGTAGTCCCCAGGGCCCGACTAACTATGGCTACACCTTC.

This clone occurred a few times. The chain recombines TRBV10-3 with TRBJ2-5; 10 nucleotides line up with TRBD2. The CDR3 sequence is 17 residues long. Trimming cost V 3 bases and J 0 bases; bases outside gene matches: 7. CDR1 and CDR2 from the germline V gene are ENHRY and SYGVKD. The chain's CDR3 is CAISEVAGGLYQETQYF. CDR3 nucleotides: TGTGCCATCAGTGAAGTAGCGGGGGGACTGTACCAAGAGACCCAGTACTTC.

The gene calls are TRBV27 and TRBJ2-7, with D perhaps TRBD2 (5 bases). CDR3 length: 14 amino acids. Germline V lookup: CDR1 MNHEY, CDR2 SMNVEV (reference sequence). V was trimmed by 3 bases and J by 3 bases, leaving 12 bases between them. CDR3 in amino acids: CASSFTGSGYEQYF. The CDR3 DNA reads TGTGCCAGCAGTTTTACGGGGAGCGGCTACGAGCAGTACTTC.

The chain combines TRBV5-1 with TRBJ2-3, with 9 positions matching TRBD1. This CDR3 has 15 amino acids. With V trimmed by 2 bases and J by 0 bases, 1 base remained unmatched. CDR1 is SGHRS, CDR2 YFSETQ, per germline. Here the CDR3 DNA reads TGCGCCAGCAGCTTCGGACAGGGGAGCACAGATACGCAGTATTTT. This encodes CASSFGQGSTDTQYF.

The J gene is TRBJ2-7, the V gene TRBV7-3; a weak D match, TRBD2 (5 bases). Germline V gene lookup returns CDR1 SGHTA and CDR2 FQGTGA. The V gene lost 4 bases and the J gene lost 4 bases, with 11 bases spanning the gap. CDR3 length: 13 amino acids. CDR3 residues: CASSSREGYEQYF. Written as DNA, the CDR3 is TGTGCCAGCAGCTCAAGAGAGGGATACGAGCAGTACTTC.

In this sample, this clone turned up once. The chain combines TRBV5-1 with TRBJ2-3; TRBD2 matches 7 bases. Germline-derived CDR1 and CDR2 are SGHRS and YFSETQ. This CDR3 is 15 amino acids long. The V and J ends lost 7 bases and 2 bases, in that order; junction bases with no gene match: 10. The CDR3 sequence is CASGRGRDYTDTQYF. Here the CDR3 DNA reads TGCGCCAGCGGCCGGGGGAGGGACTACACAGATACGCAGTATTTT.

This clone has more than one count but fewer than ten. Other DNA sequences in the sample encode the same CDR3. The CDR3 DNA is TGTGCCAGTAGTATATCTGACATGAACACTGAAGCTTTCTTT. This sequence encodes CASSISDMNTEAFF. V and J are TRBV19 and TRBJ1-1; D unresolved. Trimming stripped 2 bases from V and 0 bases from J, with 7 bases between. The CDR3 covers 14 residues. The germline V gene has CDR1 LNHDA and CDR2 SQIVND (reference sequence). Variable domain in full (rest from reference TRBV19 and TRBJ1-1): DGGITQSPKYLFRKEGQNVTLSCEQNLNHDAMYWYRQDPGQGLRLIYYSQIVNDFQKGDIAEGYSVSREKKESFPLTVTSAQKNPTAFYLCASSISDMNTEAFFGQGTRLTVV.

The chain uses TRBV7-9 and TRBJ2-7, with a possible D match to TRBD1 (6 bases). The CDR3 spans 13 residues. Between the trimmed V and J ends, which lost 5 bases and 2 bases, there was a span of 10 bases. CDR1 is SEHNR, CDR2 FQNEAQ, per germline (reference sequence). The CDR3 loop reads CASSRDTTYEQYF. In nucleotides, the CDR3 is TGTGCCAGCAGCCGGGACACTACCTACGAGCAGTACTTC.

The chain links TRBV12-3 or TRBV12-4 to TRBJ1-5, with D uncertain. Between the trimmed V and J ends, which lost 2 bases and 4 bases, there was a span of 6 bases. The CDR3 consists of 13 residues. In DNA form, the CDR3 reads TGTGCCAGCAGTTTACAGATTAATCAGCCCCAGCATTTT. Protein: CASSLQINQPQHF.

This clone was observed a few times. The chain recombines TRBV5-4 with TRBJ1-2; TRBD1 is a possible D gene (6 bases). CDR1 is SGHNT, CDR2 YYREEE, per germline (reference sequence). CDR3 length: 16 amino acids. V was clipped by 7 bases and J by 7 bases, with 26 bases between them. CDR3 DNA sequence: TGTGCCAGCCATTCCCCGACGACAGGACGTCGCGGTGGCTACACCTTC. Translating gives CASHSPTTGRRGGYTF.

The chain links TRBV28 to TRBJ1-6; perhaps TRBD1 as D (6 bases). Germline V gene sequence: CDR1 MDHEN, CDR2 SYDVKM. V was clipped by 4 bases and J by 8 bases, with 12 bases between them. The CDR3 spans 14 residues. The CDR3 reads CASSSTGSYSPLHF. CDR3 in DNA: TGTGCCAGCAGTTCGACAGGTTCTTATTCACCCCTCCACTTT.

The genes are TRBV10-1 and TRBJ2-3, with TRBD2 matching over 7 bases. Germline trimming cut 3 bases from V and 3 bases from J; bases unmatched to any gene: 12. The CDR3 totals 17 residues. CDR1 and CDR2 from the germline V gene are WNHNN and SYGVQD (reference sequence). In DNA form, the CDR3 reads TGCGCCAGCAGTGATTCCCTAGCGGCCCTAGGAACAGATACGCAGTATTTT. It encodes CASSDSLAALGTDTQYF.

V is TRBV23-1 and J is TRBJ2-7, with 9 bases identical to TRBD1. Being an ORF, TRBV23-1 has a function that is uncertain. The CDR3 has 18 residues. With V trimmed by 3 bases and J by 0 bases, 12 bases remained unmatched. CDR3 region: CASSQPRTGGGFSYEQYF. CDR3 sequence (DNA): TGCGCCAGCAGTCAGCCCCGAACAGGGGGCGGCTTCTCCTACGAGCAGTACTTC.

This clone was recorded a few times. The rearrangement joins TRBV5-1 to TRBJ1-1; D is perhaps TRBD1 (5 bases). The germline V gene encodes CDR1 SGHRS and CDR2 YFSETQ. The CDR3 is 15 amino acids. V dropped 0 bases and J dropped 5 bases, with 14 bases sitting between them. The CDR3 spells CASSLDLGGGTEAFF. The CDR3 nucleotides read TGCGCCAGCAGCTTGGACCTCGGGGGAGGGACTGAAGCTTTCTTT.

The CDR3 spells CASSIPSPGSSYNSPLHF. The CDR3 DNA reads TGTGCCAGTAGTATACCTTCCCCGGGGAGCTCCTATAATTCACCCCTCCACTTT. This chain uses TRBV19 with TRBJ1-6; no reliable D call. The germline CDR1 and CDR2 sequences are LNHDA and SQIVND (reference sequence). The length of the CDR3 is 18 residues. The V end was cut by 2 bases, the J end by 0 bases, with 14 bases between. Filled out from reference TRBV19 and TRBJ1-6, the complete variable domain reads DGGITQSPKYLFRKEGQNVTLSCEQNLNHDAMYWYRQDPGQGLRLIYYSQIVNDFQKGDIAEGYSVSREKKESFPLTVTSAQKNPTAFYLCASSIPSPGSSYNSPLHFGNGTRLTVT.

This clone was recorded a few times. This chain connects TRBV28 to TRBJ2-4, with TRBD2 matching 11 bases. This CDR3 is built from 19 residues. J gave up 1 base and V 4 bases, and 12 bases lay outside the gene matches. Per germline, CDR1 MDHEN and CDR2 SYDVKM. CDR3 nucleotide sequence: TGTGCCAGCAGTTCCTCCTATAGCGGGAGGGCCGGGGCCAAAAACATTCAGTACTTC. Translating gives CASSSSYSGRAGAKNIQYF.

In this sample, this clone turned up many times. CDR3 sequence (DNA): TGTGCCAGCAGCCCCGGGACTCAAAGAATCGAGCAGTACTTC. The encoded protein is CASSPGTQRIEQYF. V usage is TRBV11-1 and J usage is TRBJ2-7, with D perhaps matching TRBD2 (6 bases). Trimming stripped 5 bases from V and 6 bases from J, with 17 bases between. The CDR3 has 14 amino acids. Looked up from germline, CDR1 is SGHAT and CDR2 is FQDESV (reference sequence). Supplemented by reference TRBV11-1 and TRBJ2-7, the full variable domain reads EAEVAQSPRYKITEKSQAVAFWCDPISGHATLYWYRQILGQGPELLVQFQDESVVDDSQLPKDRFSAERLKGVDSTLKIQPAELGDSAMYLCASSPGTQRIEQYFGPGTRLTVT.

This rearrangement joins TRBV4-1 to TRBJ2-7, with 7 positions matching TRBD2. V trimming: 0 bases; J trimming: 5 bases; junction bases outside the gene matches: 13. The CDR3 consists of 17 residues. CDR1 and CDR2 from the germline V gene are MGHRA and YSYEKL. The CDR3 DNA sequence: TGCGCCAGCAGCCAAGAGAGGTTTGGACTAGGCGTGGACGAGCAGTACTTC. It yields the protein CASSQERFGLGVDEQYF.

The chain recombines TRBV5-1 with TRBJ2-3; 10 bases align to TRBD2. The germline CDR1 and CDR2 sequences are SGHRS and YFSETQ. J gave up 5 bases and V 4 bases, and 4 bases lay outside the gene matches. This CDR3 has 14 residues. For the CDR3, the DNA is TGCGCCAGCAGCCAGAGGACTAGCGGAGATACGCAGTATTTT. Its protein product is CASSQRTSGDTQYF.

This chain joins TRBV28 and TRBJ2-7; 9 bases fit TRBD2. The CDR3 consists of 14 residues. Per germline, CDR1 MDHEN and CDR2 SYDVKM. The junction had 4 bases not matched to a gene; V was cut back by 7 bases and J by 0 bases. The CDR3 loop is CASTRGGASYEQYF. The CDR3, as DNA: TGTGCCAGCACCCGCGGGGGGGCCTCCTACGAGCAGTACTTC.

This chain connects TRBV7-3 to TRBJ2-3, with 7 nucleotides matching TRBD1. From germline, CDR1 is SGHTA and CDR2 FQGTGA. The CDR3 runs 16 residues. V gave up 5 bases and J gave up 0 bases; unmatched junction bases: 8. The CDR3 sequence: CASSPQGETSTDTQYF. The CDR3 region has the DNA TGTGCCAGCAGCCCCCAGGGGGAAACTAGCACAGATACGCAGTATTTT. The full variable domain, in which reference TRBV7-3 and TRBJ2-3 provide the parts outside the CDR3, is GAGVSQTPSNKVTEKGKYVELRCDPISGHTALYWYRQSLGQGPEFLIYFQGTGAADDSGLPNDRFFAVRPEGSVSTLKIQRTERGDSAVYLCASSPQGETSTDTQYFGPGTRLTVL.

This chain links TRBV12-2 with TRBJ1-2. TRBV12-2 is designated a pseudogene. This CDR3 is 13 amino acids long. The CDR3: CASRLMSAGGYTF. CDR3 DNA: TGTGCAAGTCGCTTAATGTCCGCGGGGGGCTACACCTTC.

The genes are TRBV19 and TRBJ1-2; a weak D match, TRBD1 (6 bases). The CDR3 runs 13 residues. Trimming removed 5 bases at V and 4 bases at J, with 11 bases between. The germline V gene encodes CDR1 LNHDA and CDR2 SQIVND (reference sequence). This CDR3 is CASSLRTVYGYTF. The CDR3 bases are TGTGCCAGTAGTCTCCGGACAGTCTATGGCTACACCTTC.

This rearrangement joins TRBV6-2 or TRBV6-3 to TRBJ1-5; D is ambiguous. CDR3 length: 12 residues. V shed 1 base and J shed 6 bases, with 4 bases lying between them. The germline V gene encodes CDR1 MNHEY and CDR2 SVGEGT. Written as DNA, the CDR3 is TGTGCCAGCAGTTACTGGGCTCAGCCCCAGCATTTT. Translating gives CASSYWAQPQHF.